Below are 14 T cell receptor beta chains sequenced from a single sample in a study of cytomegalovirus exposure and HLA in healthy donors. PCR amplification relied on 60 Vbeta primers (plus 13 Jbeta primers). The assay was immunoSEQ multiplex PCR, and TCRdb's table has in-frame clones only and misses some. The sample records some 110,000 clones, 75% to 85% being singletons. The sequenced sample consisted of PBMCs. The receptor source for this set is a man aged 50 to 60 in good health and CMV-seronegative.

The rearrangement links TRBV7-9 to TRBJ2-7; D is undetermined. V lost 4 bases, J lost 7 bases, and 17 bases lay in between. Per the germline V gene, CDR1 is SEHNR and CDR2 is FQNEAQ (reference sequence). The CDR3 covers 14 residues. The CDR3 DNA follows: TGTGCCAGCAGCTCCGACACCCCCTTTGGAGAGCAGTACTTC. Translated: CASSSDTPFGEQYF.

The V gene is TRBV4-3, the J gene TRBJ2-7; 7 positions agree with TRBD1. Germline trimming cut 3 bases from V and 0 bases from J; bases unmatched to any gene: 14. Germline loops: CDR1 LGHNA, CDR2 YSLEER. There are 18 residues in the CDR3. CDR3 amino acids: CASSQFFSPGQTSYEQYF. CDR3 DNA: TGCGCCAGCAGCCAGTTCTTTTCTCCGGGACAGACCTCCTACGAGCAGTACTTC.

The chain joins TRBV7-2 to TRBJ2-3; D is possibly TRBD1 (6 bases). From germline, CDR1 is SGHTA and CDR2 FQGNSA. The CDR3 has 16 residues. V lost 5 bases, J lost 1 base, and 16 bases lay in between. The DNA for the CDR3 is TGTGCCAGCAGCACAGGGCGCCTTCTACGCACAGATACGCAGTATTTT. Residues: CASSTGRLLRTDTQYF.

This chain uses TRBV5-1 with TRBJ2-7; 7 nucleotides align to TRBD1. The CDR3 totals 13 residues. The V segment lost 2 bases and the J segment 7 bases; nucleotides outside the gene matches: 6. CDR1 is SGHRS, CDR2 YFSETQ, per germline. Written as DNA, the CDR3 is TGCGCCAGCAGCTTACGACAGGGCCGGGAGCAGTACGTC. This sequence encodes CASSLRQGREQYV.

The chain joins TRBV15 to TRBJ2-7; D is perhaps TRBD1 (6 bases). V dropped 5 bases and J dropped 6 bases, with 17 bases sitting between them. The germline V gene has CDR1 LNHNV and CDR2 YYDKDF (reference sequence). This CDR3 region has 14 residues. This chain's CDR3 is CATSPAAQGSEQYF. CDR3 nucleotide sequence: TGTGCCACCAGCCCGGCTGCGCAGGGGAGCGAGCAGTACTTC.

The chain recombines TRBV11-3 with TRBJ1-1; TRBD1 might be the D (5 bases). Germline CDR1 is SGHNT and CDR2 is YENEEA. The CDR3 is 15 amino acids. Trimming cost V 1 base and J 0 bases, with 9 bases left between them. DNA for the CDR3: TGTGCCAGCAGCTTAGGGGGGGGGATGAACACTGAAGCTTTCTTT. As protein: CASSLGGGMNTEAFF.

The chain carries TRBV15 and TRBJ2-7; D unclear. The CDR3 is 15 amino acids. V lost 6 bases, J lost 4 bases, and 19 bases lay in between. Germline CDR1 is LNHNV and CDR2 is YYDKDF (reference sequence). The CDR3 sequence is CATSPDSASLYEQYF. Here the CDR3 DNA reads TGTGCCACCAGTCCAGACTCGGCTTCTCTTTACGAGCAGTACTTC. Full variable domain (rest looked up from reference TRBV15 and TRBJ2-7): DAMVIQNPRYQVTQFGKPVTLSCSQTLNHNVMYWYQQKSSQAPKLLFHYYDKDFNNEADTPDNFQSRRPNTSFCFLDIRSPGLGDTAMYLCATSPDSASLYEQYFGPGTRLTVT.

This rearrangement joins TRBV11-3 to TRBJ2-7; D perhaps matches TRBD2 (7 bases). V shed 3 bases and J shed 6 bases, with 12 bases lying between them. Germline lookup yields CDR1 SGHNT and CDR2 YENEEA. CDR3 size: 13 residues. Here the CDR3 reads CASSLGGLSEQYF. The CDR3 DNA follows: TGTGCCAGCAGCTTGGGGGGGCTCAGCGAGCAGTACTTC.

This chain connects TRBV28 to TRBJ2-5, with D possibly being TRBD1 (5 bases). The germline gives CDR1 MDHEN, CDR2 SYDVKM. This CDR3 region has 13 residues. Between the trimmed V and J ends, which lost 5 bases and 3 bases, there was a span of 10 bases. Written as DNA, the CDR3 is TGTGCCAGCAGTCGACAGTCCGAAGAGACCCAGTACTTC. Protein: CASSRQSEETQYF.

This clone was seen only a few times. The CDR3 DNA follows: TGCGCCAGCAGCCAAGATGGTAGCGACAATGAGCAGTTCTTC. As protein: CASSQDGSDNEQFF. The V and J genes are TRBV4-1 and TRBJ2-1; maybe TRBD2 (5 bases). Germline CDR1 is MGHRA and CDR2 is YSYEKL. The CDR3 consists of 14 residues. With 0 bases removed from V and 5 bases from J, the gap between germline ends came to 8 bases.

The rearrangement uses TRBV27 and TRBJ2-7; TRBD1 aligns across 7 bases. The CDR3 sequence is 12 residues long. V was clipped by 6 bases and J by 7 bases; unmatched bases: 6. Germline V lookup: CDR1 MNHEY, CDR2 SMNVEV (reference sequence). CDR3 sequence reads: CASRGQAREQYF. The CDR3 region has the DNA TGTGCCAGCAGAGGACAGGCGCGAGAGCAGTACTTC.

The CDR3 loop reads CASSFTSGGEGEQFF. In DNA, the CDR3 is TGTGCCAGCAGCTTCACTAGCGGGGGGGAGGGTGAGCAGTTCTTC. The rearrangement uses TRBV7-9 and TRBJ2-1, with 13 nucleotides matching TRBD2. Trimming cost V 3 bases and J 9 bases; bases outside gene matches: 5. CDR1 SEHNR and CDR2 FQNEAQ come from the germline V gene (reference sequence). The CDR3 extends over 15 amino acids.

The chain links TRBV19 to TRBJ2-6; 12 bases map to TRBD1. Per germline, CDR1 LNHDA and CDR2 SQIVND (reference sequence). This CDR3 is 18 amino acids long. Trimming took 6 bases from V and 2 from J; bases not matched to a gene: 8. Here the CDR3 reads CASRRPGQGAPGANVLTF. DNA for the CDR3: TGTGCCAGTAGGCGGCCGGGACAGGGGGCGCCTGGGGCCAACGTCCTGACTTTC.

The J gene is TRBJ2-5, the V gene TRBV5-1; 8 bases are shared with TRBD2. The CDR3 totals 14 residues. Germline CDR1 is SGHRS and CDR2 is YFSETQ. The V gene end was trimmed by 2 bases and the J gene end by 7 bases; junction bases not matched to a gene: 7. CDR3 in amino acids: CASSLQGAGGTQYF. The CDR3 coding sequence is TGCGCCAGCAGCTTACAGGGCGCGGGGGGGACCCAGTACTTC.